This passage covers 32 T cell receptor beta chains from one sample sequenced in a study of cytomegalovirus exposure and HLA in healthy donors. This PCR relied on a set of 60 Vbeta primers and 13 Jbeta primers. The repertoire was sequenced with immunoSEQ multiplex PCR; TCRdb's copy has only in-frame clones and lacks some. The sample carries around 170,000 clones, around 80% recorded once. Sequencing was done on a sample of PBMCs. Source of these receptors: a girl aged 10-17 years in good health and CMV-seropositive.

V and J are TRBV4-1 and TRBJ2-5; 9 positions match TRBD2. Germline CDR1 is MGHRA and CDR2 is YSYEKL. The ends lost 0 bases at V and 5 bases at J; junction bases unmatched: 7. This CDR3 has 16 residues. The CDR3 DNA reads as TGCGCCAGCAGCCAAGAAATAGCGGGAGCATTTGAGACCCAGTACTTC. Its protein product is CASSQEIAGAFETQYF.

The chain links TRBV6-5 to TRBJ1-2; D unclear. Germline V gives CDR1 MNHEY, CDR2 SVGAGI. The germline V and J ends were trimmed by 7 bases and 8 bases, with 17 bases remaining between them. The CDR3 spans 13 residues. The DNA for the CDR3 is TGTGCCAGCACTGACGATCCCCGGAGAGGCTACACCTTC. Translated: CASTDDPRRGYTF.

The chain employs TRBV18 and TRBJ1-1; D call uncertain. The germline gives CDR1 KGHSH, CDR2 LQKENI. Trimming took 0 bases from V and 1 from J, leaving 9 bases between them. The length of the CDR3 is 15 residues. As DNA, the CDR3 is TGTGCCAGCTCACCACCGAGTGGAGGGAACACTGAAGCTTTCTTT. This encodes CASSPPSGGNTEAFF. Full variable domain (rest looked up from reference TRBV18 and TRBJ1-1): NAGVMQNPRHLVRRRGQEARLRCSPMKGHSHVYWYRQLPEEGLKFMVYLQKENIIDESGMPKERFSAEFPKEGPSILRIQQVVRGDSAAYFCASSPPSGGNTEAFFGQGTRLTVV.

This rearrangement joins TRBV5-4 to TRBJ2-2, with 12 bases aligning to TRBD1. Germline assignment: CDR1 SGHNT and CDR2 YYREEE (reference sequence). The CDR3 runs 16 residues. V was pared by 5 bases and J by 8 bases, with 10 bases of the junction left unmatched. The CDR3 is CASSYSRDRGRGELFF. The CDR3 bases are TGTGCCAGCAGTTACTCCCGGGACAGGGGGCGGGGGGAGCTGTTTTTT.

This chain joins TRBV19 and TRBJ2-7; D possibly corresponds to TRBD1 (7 bases). Germline V gene sequence: CDR1 LNHDA, CDR2 SQIVND (reference sequence). This CDR3 is built from 15 residues. Trimming cost V 1 base and J 0 bases, with 10 bases left between them. CDR3 protein: CASSIGRGPSYEQYF. For the CDR3, the DNA is TGTGCCAGTAGTATAGGGAGGGGGCCCTCCTACGAGCAGTACTTC.

This chain uses TRBV27 with TRBJ1-2; TRBD1 matches 8 bases. In germline, CDR1 is MNHEY, CDR2 SMNVEV (reference sequence). Trimming removed 5 bases from V and 7 bases from J; junction bases left unmatched: 6. The CDR3 has 13 amino acids. The CDR3 sequence: CASSGQGGGGYTF. CDR3 DNA sequence: TGTGCCAGCAGTGGACAGGGAGGTGGTGGCTACACCTTC.

The chain links TRBV18 to TRBJ1-1; TRBD1 agrees at 12 bases. V gave up 1 base and J gave up 0 bases; unmatched junction bases: 3. This CDR3 region has 17 residues. Germline V gene data show CDR1 as KGHSH and CDR2 as LQKENI. The CDR3 bases are TGTGCCAGCTCACCACGGGGACAGGGGGCGATGAACACTGAAGCTTTCTTT. It translates to CASSPRGQGAMNTEAFF.

The gene calls are TRBV21-1 and TRBJ2-7; the tabulated D call, TRBD2, remains unverified against the DNA. TRBV21-1 constitutes a pseudogene. This CDR3 has 15 amino acids. CDR3 protein: CASREGGRTGYEQYF. The CDR3 DNA follows: TGTGCCAGCAGGGAGGGGGGGCGGACCGGCTACGAGCAGTACTTC.

Regarding this clone: At one end the junction does not follow the germline gene, possibly because of a read error. The chain links TRBV4-2 to TRBJ1-1; a weak D match, TRBD1 (6 bases). The CDR3 runs to 13 residues. Germline V gene lookup returns CDR1 LGHNA and CDR2 YNFKEQ. For the CDR3, the DNA is TGTGCCAGCAGCCAAGCCCGGGACAATCGGATTATTTTT. Residues: CASSQARDNRIIF.

The rearrangement uses TRBV7-6 and TRBJ2-7; 9 bases align to TRBD2. The CDR3 covers 13 residues. Germline V CDR1 and CDR2: SGHVS, FNYEAQ. Trimming removed 8 bases from V and 2 bases from J; junction bases left unmatched: 4. DNA for the CDR3: TGTGCCAGCTCTAGCGGGAAGACCTACGAGCAGTACTTC. Its translation is CASSSGKTYEQYF.

This clone appeared a single time. The CDR3 DNA is TGTGCCAGCAGTGAAGCGCTGGGCCCAGATACGCAGTATTTT. This sequence encodes CASSEALGPDTQYF. V usage is TRBV6-1 and J usage is TRBJ2-3; no clear D gene. This CDR3 is 14 amino acids long. The germline gives CDR1 MNHNS, CDR2 SASEGT. The ends were cut back, 0 bases at V and 4 bases at J, with 8 bases in the middle.

V usage is TRBV11-2 and J usage is TRBJ2-1; 9 bases align to TRBD1. In germline, CDR1 is SGHAT, CDR2 FQNNGV. The trim removed 7 bases at V and 7 bases at J, leaving 5 bases unmatched. The CDR3 runs to 13 residues. Here the CDR3 reads CASTDRGMNEQFF. As DNA, the CDR3 is TGTGCCAGCACTGACAGGGGGATGAATGAGCAGTTCTTC.

Concerning this clone: Distinct nucleotide sequences in the sample also encode this CDR3. The rearrangement uses TRBV5-4 and TRBJ1-5; D ambiguous. Between the trimmed V and J ends, which lost 0 bases and 4 bases, there was a span of 5 bases. Germline CDR1 and CDR2: SGHNT and YYREEE (reference sequence). CDR3 size: 13 residues. DNA for the CDR3: TGTGCCAGCAGCTTGGGGGAGAATCAGCCCCAGCATTTT. Amino acids: CASSLGENQPQHF.

The V and J genes are TRBV19 and TRBJ2-7, with 11 bases matching TRBD2. Germline CDR1 reads LNHDA; CDR2 reads SQIVND (reference sequence). The CDR3 extends over 16 amino acids. V shed 4 bases, J shed 8 bases, and the junction held 13 bases outside the gene matches. CDR3 loop: CASSTIGTSGGYQQYF. DNA of the CDR3: TGTGCCAGTAGTACAATTGGGACTAGCGGAGGATACCAGCAGTACTTC.

The CDR3 spells CASSLGLLAANTGELFF. The CDR3, as DNA: TGCGCCAGCAGCTTGGGATTGCTAGCGGCTAACACCGGGGAGCTGTTTTTT. The V call is TRBV5-1, the J call TRBJ2-2; the match to TRBD2 covers 7 bases. In germline, CDR1 is SGHRS, CDR2 YFSETQ. This CDR3 comprises 17 residues. V lost 0 bases to trimming and J lost 2 bases; unmatched junction nucleotides: 7.

The rearrangement uses TRBV11-1 and TRBJ2-7, with 7 nucleotides matching TRBD2. In germline, CDR1 is SGHAT, CDR2 FQDESV (reference sequence). The CDR3 covers 16 residues. The ends lost 0 bases at V and 0 bases at J; junction bases unmatched: 5. This CDR3 reads CASSLAPSGRSYEQYF. CDR3 nucleotide sequence: TGTGCCAGCAGCTTAGCCCCTAGCGGACGCTCCTACGAGCAGTACTTC.

This chain uses TRBV7-9 with TRBJ2-2, with TRBD2 identical over 8 bases. Germline V gene sequence: CDR1 SEHNR, CDR2 FQNEAQ (reference sequence). This CDR3 spans 16 amino acids. J was trimmed by 0 bases and V by 2 bases; bases with no gene match: 2. In DNA, the CDR3 is TGTGCCAGCAGCTTATCCGGGGGGGCGAACACCGGGGAGCTGTTTTTT. This encodes CASSLSGGANTGELFF.

The CDR3 nucleotides read TGTGCCAGCAGCTTAGGTGGGACAGGGAGGATCACAGATACGCAGTATTTT. It yields the protein CASSLGGTGRITDTQYF. J is TRBJ2-3 and V is TRBV7-9; 9 nucleotides align to TRBD1. The CDR3 extends over 17 amino acids. V lost 1 base, J lost 2 bases, and 7 bases stayed unmatched. CDR1 is SEHNR and CDR2 is FQNEAQ in the germline V gene (reference sequence).

V gene TRBV30 combines with J gene TRBJ1-5; 7 bases match TRBD1. CDR3 length: 15 residues. Losses at the gene ends were 3 bases for V and 3 bases for J; bases not matched to a gene: 8. Germline V gives CDR1 GTSNPN, CDR2 SVGIG (reference sequence). The CDR3 nucleotides read TGTGCCTGGAGCCTCTTCGGACAGGTCAATCAGCCCCAGCATTTT. This translates into CAWSLFGQVNQPQHF.

In DNA, the CDR3 is TGTGCCAGCCGACCCGTCACTAGCGGTCAAGAGACCCAGTACTTC. This codes for CASRPVTSGQETQYF. This chain uses TRBV7-2 with TRBJ2-5; 8 positions match TRBD2. The ends lost 8 bases at V and 2 bases at J; junction bases unmatched: 10. The germline CDR1 and CDR2 sequences are SGHTA and FQGNSA. The CDR3 is made up of 15 amino acids.

As DNA, the CDR3 is TGTGCCTGGAGTGTAAAGGGGGCAAACACCATATATTTT. Its protein product is CAWSVKGANTIYF. The J gene is TRBJ1-3, the V gene TRBV30; 7 bases are shared with TRBD1. The CDR3 has 13 residues. Germline assignment: CDR1 GTSNPN and CDR2 SVGIG (reference sequence). The V segment lost 0 bases and the J segment 6 bases; nucleotides outside the gene matches: 2. The full variable domain, in which reference TRBV30 and TRBJ1-3 provide the parts outside the CDR3, is SQTIHQWPATLVQPVGSPLSLECTVEGTSNPNLYWYRQAAGRGLQLLFYSVGIGQISSEVPQNLSASRPQDRQFILSSKKLLLSDSGFYLCAWSVKGANTIYFGEGSWLTVV.

The gene calls are TRBV30 and TRBJ2-7, with 11 bases lining up with TRBD2. CDR1 and CDR2 (germline): GTSNPN, SVGIG (reference sequence). The CDR3 is made up of 13 amino acids. Trimming at V came to 0 bases and at J to 10 bases, leaving 5 bases not matched to a gene. The CDR3 sequence is CAWSVGLAGTQYF. CDR3 nucleotide sequence: TGTGCCTGGAGTGTAGGACTAGCGGGTACTCAGTACTTC.

The chain joins TRBV7-2 to TRBJ1-1, with D maybe TRBD1 (5 bases). Germline V gives CDR1 SGHTA, CDR2 FQGNSA. V was pared by 5 bases and J by 1 base, with 17 bases between. The CDR3 consists of 16 residues. CDR3: CASSDGAGLGNTEAFF. The CDR3 nucleotides read TGTGCCAGCAGCGATGGGGCGGGGCTTGGGAACACTGAAGCTTTCTTT.

The chain uses TRBV4-3 and TRBJ2-3, with TRBD2 identical over 10 bases. J lost 2 bases, V lost 5 bases, and 4 bases had no gene match. The CDR3 consists of 15 residues. Germline lookup yields CDR1 LGHNA and CDR2 YSLEER. The CDR3 DNA follows: TGCGCCAGCAGCGAAGGACTAGCGGACACAGATACGCAGTATTTT. Its protein product is CASSEGLADTDTQYF.

The rearrangement uses TRBV7-6 and TRBJ2-7, with TRBD2 identical over 7 bases. Germline lookup yields CDR1 SGHVS and CDR2 FNYEAQ. V lost 2 bases to trimming and J lost 5 bases; unmatched junction nucleotides: 15. This CDR3 is built from 17 residues. CDR3 bases: TGTGCCAGCAGCTTAAATTCGGCTGGCGGGAGATTGCACGAGCAGTACTTC. It specifies CASSLNSAGGRLHEQYF.

The J gene is TRBJ1-2, the V gene TRBV10-3; 9 bases match TRBD1. Per the germline V gene, CDR1 is ENHRY and CDR2 is SYGVKD. This CDR3 has 14 residues. The trim removed 4 bases at V and 2 bases at J, leaving 2 bases unmatched. The CDR3 DNA is TGTGCCATCAGTGGAGGGACAGGGAACTATGGCTACACCTTC. Amino acids: CAISGGTGNYGYTF.

The chain joins TRBV13 to TRBJ2-3, with D maybe TRBD1 (6 bases). The germline gives CDR1 PRHDT, CDR2 FYEKMQ (reference sequence). The CDR3 spans 14 residues. Trimming pared 2 bases from V and 0 bases from J, leaving 6 bases between. CDR3 sequence: CASSLQGSTDTQYF. The CDR3 nucleotides read TGTGCCAGCAGCTTACAGGGGAGCACAGATACGCAGTATTTT.

The CDR3 sequence: CASSLGRQGYWPQHF. The CDR3 DNA follows: TGTGCCAGCAGCTTAGGTCGACAGGGGTATTGGCCCCAGCATTTT. The V call is TRBV7-2, the J call TRBJ1-5, with 8 bases fitting TRBD1. V was clipped by 1 base and J by 9 bases; unmatched bases: 8. Germline assignment: CDR1 SGHTA and CDR2 FQGNSA. The CDR3 is made up of 15 amino acids.

V is TRBV18 and J is TRBJ2-6; D perhaps matches TRBD1 (7 bases). V lost 5 bases and J lost 0, with 14 bases in between. There are 17 residues in the CDR3. Germline-derived CDR1 and CDR2 are KGHSH and LQKENI. The CDR3 spells CASSAGQPRSGANVLTF. The CDR3 DNA reads TGTGCCAGCTCAGCGGGACAGCCACGCTCTGGGGCCAACGTCCTGACTTTC.

The chain has TRBV10-1 and TRBJ2-1, with D hard to call. The V end was cut by 0 bases, the J end by 3 bases, with 9 bases between. This CDR3 is built from 15 residues. CDR1 WNHNN and CDR2 SYGVQD come from the germline V gene (reference sequence). CDR3 sequence reads: CASSESIPSYNEQFF. In DNA, the CDR3 is TGCGCCAGCAGTGAGTCGATTCCTAGCTACAATGAGCAGTTCTTC.

The chain combines TRBV6-1 with TRBJ2-6; D might be TRBD1 (6 bases). The CDR3 is 14 amino acids. V shed 7 bases and J shed 0 bases, with 7 bases lying between them. CDR1 and CDR2 from the germline V gene are MNHNS and SASEGT. The CDR3 region has the DNA TGTGCCAGCAACAGGGCCTCTGGGGCCAACGTCCTGACTTTC. Translated: CASNRASGANVLTF.

The rearrangement uses TRBV6-5 and TRBJ1-3; D may be TRBD1 (5 bases). The CDR3 consists of 15 residues. Trimming cost V 4 bases and J 0 bases, with 10 bases left between them. Germline CDR1 reads MNHEY; CDR2 reads SVGAGI. CDR3 sequence: CASSLQASSGNTIYF. In DNA form, the CDR3 reads TGTGCCAGCAGTTTACAGGCAAGCTCTGGAAACACCATATATTTT.